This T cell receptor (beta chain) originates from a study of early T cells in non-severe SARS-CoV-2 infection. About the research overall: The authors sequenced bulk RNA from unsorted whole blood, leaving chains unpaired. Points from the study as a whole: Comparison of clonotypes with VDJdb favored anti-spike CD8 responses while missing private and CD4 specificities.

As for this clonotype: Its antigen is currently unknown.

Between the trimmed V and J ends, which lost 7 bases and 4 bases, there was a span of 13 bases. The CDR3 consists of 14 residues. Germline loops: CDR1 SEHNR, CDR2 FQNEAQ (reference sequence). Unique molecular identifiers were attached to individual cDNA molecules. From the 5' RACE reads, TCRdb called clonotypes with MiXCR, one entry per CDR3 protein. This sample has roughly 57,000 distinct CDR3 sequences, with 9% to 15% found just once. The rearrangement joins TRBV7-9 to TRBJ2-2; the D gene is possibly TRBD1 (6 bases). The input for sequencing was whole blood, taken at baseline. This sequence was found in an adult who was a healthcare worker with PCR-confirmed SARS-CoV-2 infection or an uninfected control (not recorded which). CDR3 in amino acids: CASIYQGPTGELFF. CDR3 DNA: TGTGCCAGCATCTACCAGGGGCCCACCGGGGAGCTGTTTTTT.